These 13 T cell receptor beta chains came from one sample sequenced in a study of OX40 agonist ivuxolimab in advanced cancers. The method was immunoSEQ multiplex PCR; TCRdb's version includes in-frame clones alone and lacks a portion of them. Of roughly 66,000 clones in the sample, about 80% were seen once. This material consisted of CD4+ or CD8+ T cells sorted from blood, taken in a trial of the OX40 agonist ivuxolimab. All receptors derive from an adult with an advanced solid tumor such as melanoma, head and neck, liver or kidney cancer.

V and J are TRBV19 and TRBJ2-3, with 10 bases aligning to TRBD2. V gave up 3 bases and J gave up 6 bases; unmatched junction bases: 18. CDR3 length: 19 residues. CDR1 is LNHDA, CDR2 SQIVND, per germline (reference sequence). CDR3 sequence reads: CASSIEPPGSGGIRDTQYF. CDR3 sequence (DNA): TGTGCCAGTAGTATTGAACCCCCGGGTAGCGGGGGGATCCGGGATACGCAGTATTTT.

The chain's CDR3 is CASSMGLEWGQNTEAFF. The DNA for the CDR3 is TGTGCCAGTAGTATGGGATTAGAGTGGGGGCAGAACACTGAAGCTTTCTTT. The V gene is TRBV19, the J gene TRBJ1-1; possibly TRBD1 for D (6 bases). V gave up 3 bases and J gave up 1 base, with 18 bases separating them. Per germline, CDR1 LNHDA and CDR2 SQIVND (reference sequence). There are 17 residues in the CDR3.

The V and J genes are TRBV18 and TRBJ2-2, with a possible D match to TRBD2 (5 bases). Germline V gene lookup returns CDR1 KGHSH and CDR2 LQKENI. V gave up 3 bases and J gave up 7 bases, with 9 bases separating them. The CDR3 extends over 13 amino acids. The CDR3, as DNA: TGTGCCAGCTCACCGCCGAGGGTCGGGGAGCTGTTTTTT. This codes for CASSPPRVGELFF.

This rearrangement joins TRBV2 to TRBJ2-3; 13 nucleotides line up with TRBD2. The V gene's germline CDR1 is SNHLY and CDR2 FYNNEI. Germline trimming cut 4 bases from V and 3 bases from J; bases unmatched to any gene: 10. The CDR3 loop spans 18 amino acids. In nucleotides, the CDR3 is TGTGCCAGCAGTGCCCCCCTACTAGCGGGAGGGCCTACAGATACGCAGTATTTT. Translating gives CASSAPLLAGGPTDTQYF.

The V gene is TRBV6-1, the J gene TRBJ1-5; no firm D call. CDR1 MNHNS and CDR2 SASEGT come from the germline V gene. There are 13 residues in the CDR3. V gave up 0 bases and J gave up 3 bases, with 3 bases separating them. The CDR3 is CASSEANNQPQHF. The CDR3 region has the DNA TGTGCCAGCAGTGAAGCCAACAATCAGCCCCAGCATTTT.

With regard to this clone: Other nucleotide sequences in the sample specify the same CDR3. The chain joins TRBV7-9 to TRBJ2-7; 9 nucleotides align to TRBD2. Germline V gives CDR1 SEHNR, CDR2 FQNEAQ (reference sequence). The V and J ends lost 3 bases and 0 bases, in that order; junction bases with no gene match: 3. This CDR3 comprises 15 residues. The CDR3 coding sequence is TGTGCCAGCAGCTTGACTAGCGGATACTCCTACGAGCAGTACTTC. It codes for CASSLTSGYSYEQYF.

The chain uses TRBV4-1 and TRBJ1-2; perhaps TRBD1 as D (6 bases). Trimming cost V 2 bases and J 1 base, with 17 bases left between them. The CDR3 is made up of 17 amino acids. The germline CDR1 and CDR2 sequences are MGHRA and YSYEKL. The CDR3 nucleotides read TGCGCCAGCAGCCAATTACAGGGCCGACTCCTTAACTATGGCTACACCTTC. This encodes CASSQLQGRLLNYGYTF.

The rearrangement links TRBV10-3 to TRBJ1-1; D possibly corresponds to TRBD1 (6 bases). V shed 4 bases and J shed 5 bases, with 14 bases lying between them. CDR1 ENHRY and CDR2 SYGVKD come from the germline V gene. The CDR3 spans 14 residues. The CDR3 DNA sequence: TGTGCCATCAGTGTTAAGGGGGGGGAAACTGAAGCTTTCTTT. It is translated as CAISVKGGETEAFF.

The chain recombines TRBV6-1 with TRBJ1-3; D not certain. V lost 1 base and J lost 0, with 10 bases in between. The CDR3 has 16 residues. Germline values: CDR1 MNHNS, CDR2 SASEGT. As DNA, the CDR3 is TGTGCCAGCAGTGAAGGGACGCTGAGCTCTGGAAACACCATATATTTT. Translating gives CASSEGTLSSGNTIYF.

J is TRBJ2-4 and V is TRBV4-1; the D gene is possibly TRBD1 (5 bases). The germline V gene encodes CDR1 MGHRA and CDR2 YSYEKL. CDR3 length equals 15 residues. V dropped 4 bases and J dropped 0 bases, with 10 bases sitting between them. Written as DNA, the CDR3 is TGCGCCAGCAGCCCACCAGACAGAGCCAAAAACATTCAGTACTTC. Encoded protein: CASSPPDRAKNIQYF.

This chain connects TRBV5-1 to TRBJ2-3; 10 nucleotides match TRBD2. The CDR3 covers 17 residues. With 3 bases clipped from V and 3 bases from J, the junction kept 10 bases outside the gene matches. Per germline, CDR1 SGHRS and CDR2 YFSETQ. The CDR3 region is CASSSIAGGPGTDTQYF. CDR3 DNA: TGCGCCAGCAGCTCCATAGCGGGGGGCCCGGGAACAGATACGCAGTATTTT.

The rearrangement links TRBV15 to TRBJ1-3; 7 positions agree with TRBD1. The CDR3 loop spans 15 amino acids. J was trimmed by 0 bases and V by 9 bases; bases with no gene match: 8. Germline-derived CDR1 and CDR2 are LNHNV and YYDKDF (reference sequence). The CDR3 protein is CATGTAPASGNTIYF. Here the CDR3 DNA reads TGTGCCACTGGGACAGCACCCGCCTCTGGAAACACCATATATTTT.

This clone was seen a single time. The chain has TRBV5-1 and TRBJ2-5, with D perhaps TRBD2 (5 bases). Germline assignment: CDR1 SGHRS and CDR2 YFSETQ. Trimming took 5 bases from V and 2 from J, leaving 10 bases between them. The CDR3 covers 13 residues. CDR3 amino acids: CASSRTYQETQYF. As DNA, the CDR3 is TGCGCCAGCAGTCGGACTTATCAAGAGACCCAGTACTTC.